Each of the 24 T cell receptor beta chains below was sequenced from the same sample in a study of T-cell memory formation after mild COVID-19. TCRdb redid the calling of the 5' RACE reads with MiXCR, one entry per CDR3 protein. Here the sample spans 250,000 to 400,000 distinct CDR3 sequences, approximately 15% being singletons. The material sequenced was PBMCs or a T cell subset sorted from them (not recorded which). Receptors originate from a man between 18 and 35 years old who had mild COVID-19 (a few samples of this study predate the infection). Cell type and time point are not known.

The gene calls are TRBV20-1 and TRBJ1-1; no clear D. Germline V gene lookup returns CDR1 DFQATT and CDR2 SNEGSKA (reference sequence). The V end was cut by 1 base, the J end by 3 bases, with 15 bases between. CDR3 length equals 15 residues. The DNA of the CDR3 is TGCAGTGCTAGAGGCAGGCTTCTAAGCGACACTGAAGCTTTCTTT. It yields the protein CSARGRLLSDTEAFF.

The gene calls are TRBV9 and TRBJ1-6; D remains ambiguous. The germline V and J ends were trimmed by 4 bases and 6 bases, with 8 bases remaining between them. Per germline, CDR1 SGDLS and CDR2 YYNGEE. This CDR3 comprises 13 residues. CDR3: CASSQTLNSPLHF. The CDR3 region has the DNA TGTGCCAGCAGCCAGACCCTTAATTCACCCCTCCACTTT.

This sequence joins TRBV12-5 and TRBJ2-7; D is possibly TRBD2 (5 bases). The CDR3 sequence is 19 residues long. The germline CDR1 and CDR2 sequences are LGHNT and FRNRAP. The V and J ends lost 3 bases and 4 bases respectively, with 28 bases between them. As DNA, the CDR3 is TGTGCTAGTGGTTTACGACTTTGGACTTACCGGGAAACCCAGTACGAGCAGTACTTC. Translation gives CASGLRLWTYRETQYEQYF.

This clonotype was seen only a few times. The chain couples TRBV11-2 to TRBJ1-5, with unresolved D. V was clipped by 0 bases and J by 1 base, with 7 bases between them. CDR3 size: 15 residues. Germline values: CDR1 SGHAT, CDR2 FQNNGV. CDR3 in DNA: TGTGCCAGCAGCTTAGAGGTGGGAAGCAATCAGCCCCAGCATTTT. Residues: CASSLEVGSNQPQHF.

This clonotype was seen a few times. CDR3 sequence: CASSLGDSRHQPQHF. The CDR3 nucleotides read TGTGCCAGCAGCTTAGGCGACAGTAGGCATCAGCCCCAGCATTTT. J is TRBJ1-5 and V is TRBV7-9; D is perhaps TRBD1 (5 bases). The germline CDR1 and CDR2 sequences are SEHNR and FQNEAQ (reference sequence). The CDR3 runs to 15 residues. Trimming shortened V by 1 base and J by 5 bases, and 12 bases separated the two germline ends.

The chain joins TRBV9 to TRBJ2-1; 14 nucleotides align to TRBD2. The germline CDR1 and CDR2 sequences are SGDLS and YYNGEE. This CDR3 spans 16 amino acids. After removal of 3 bases from V and 5 bases from J, the junction contained 4 bases not matched to a gene. CDR3 amino acids: CASSGWTSGGNNEQFF. The DNA of the CDR3 is TGTGCCAGCAGCGGCTGGACTAGCGGGGGGAACAATGAGCAGTTCTTC. Full variable domain (outside the CDR3, taken from reference TRBV9 and TRBJ2-1): DSGVTQTPKHLITATGQRVTLRCSPRSGDLSVYWYQQSLDQGLQFLIQYYNGEERAKGNILERFSAQQFPDLHSELNLSSLELGDSALYFCASSGWTSGGNNEQFFGPGTRLTVL.

The chain joins TRBV18 to TRBJ1-4; weak D call: TRBD1 (5 bases). The CDR3 sequence is 13 residues long. The V end was cut by 8 bases, the J end by 6 bases, with 13 bases between. Per germline, CDR1 KGHSH and CDR2 LQKENI. This CDR3 is CASTRQHDEKLFF. For the CDR3, the DNA is TGTGCCAGCACTAGACAGCATGATGAAAAACTGTTTTTT.

This clonotype has at least ten counts. This rearrangement joins TRBV7-8 to TRBJ1-1, with D unresolved. Germline CDR1 and CDR2: SGHVS and FQNEAQ. V was clipped by 2 bases and J by 3 bases, with 10 bases between them. The CDR3 covers 14 residues. The CDR3 coding sequence is TGTGCCAGCAGCTTACCAACCCCTGACACTGAAGCTTTCTTT. This gives the protein CASSLPTPDTEAFF.

The J gene is TRBJ2-1, the V gene TRBV15; D is ambiguous. In germline, CDR1 is LNHNV, CDR2 YYDKDF (reference sequence). There are 15 residues in the CDR3. The V end was cut by 0 bases, the J end by 10 bases, with 16 bases between. Here the CDR3 reads CATSRDSFQRHEQFF. Here the CDR3 DNA reads TGTGCCACCAGCAGAGATTCCTTTCAGCGTCACGAGCAGTTCTTC.

The chain has TRBV5-1 and TRBJ2-5, with 9 bases aligning to TRBD1. The length of the CDR3 is 18 residues. Germline values: CDR1 SGHRS, CDR2 YFSETQ. The ends lost 2 bases at V and 3 bases at J; junction bases unmatched: 14. The CDR3 sequence is CASSFGGLRDRAKETQYF. CDR3 coding DNA: TGCGCCAGCAGCTTCGGGGGCCTCCGGGACAGGGCCAAAGAGACCCAGTACTTC.

The gene calls are TRBV12-3 or TRBV12-4 and TRBJ2-3; 9 nucleotides line up with TRBD2. The CDR3 covers 16 residues. Trimming took 3 bases from V and 6 from J; bases not matched to a gene: 10. CDR3 sequence reads: CASSFLRGGAADTQYF. CDR3 sequence (DNA): TGTGCCAGCAGTTTCCTCCGCGGGGGGGCAGCCGATACGCAGTATTTT.

The chain uses TRBV19 and TRBJ1-1; unclear D gene. V lost 9 bases and J lost 1, with 15 bases in between. The germline V gene has CDR1 LNHDA and CDR2 SQIVND (reference sequence). This CDR3 region has 14 residues. The CDR3 loop is CASRIRGPNTEAFF. In DNA, the CDR3 is TGTGCCAGCCGAATCCGGGGTCCGAACACTGAAGCTTTCTTT.

CDR3 DNA sequence: TGTGCCAGCAGCTTAGCCGGGACTAGCAACGAGCAGTACGTC. It translates to CASSLAGTSNEQYV. The V and J genes are TRBV7-9 and TRBJ2-7; TRBD2 matches at 9 bases. This CDR3 spans 14 amino acids. Germline V gene sequence: CDR1 SEHNR, CDR2 FQNEAQ (reference sequence). The V segment lost 0 bases and the J segment 5 bases; nucleotides outside the gene matches: 2.

The rearrangement links TRBV6-6 to TRBJ2-4, with 7 bases that match TRBD2. Per the germline V gene, CDR1 is MNHNY and CDR2 is SVGAGI (reference sequence). V lost 6 bases, J lost 0 bases, and 11 bases stayed unmatched. The CDR3 runs 17 residues. The CDR3 DNA follows: TGTGCCAGCAGGAGTCGGGCGGGGGACCTAGCCAAAAACATTCAGTACTTC. Protein: CASRSRAGDLAKNIQYF.

This clonotype appeared a few times. Written as DNA, the CDR3 is TGCAGCGTTGAATCGGGGACAGTCTACAATGAGCAGTTCTTC. This codes for CSVESGTVYNEQFF. V is TRBV29-1 and J is TRBJ2-1; 7 bases map to TRBD1. CDR1 is SQVTM and CDR2 is ANQGSEA in the germline V gene. The ends lost 2 bases at V and 3 bases at J; junction bases unmatched: 4. The CDR3 is made up of 14 amino acids.

This sequence joins TRBV6-5 and TRBJ2-1; a possible D gene is TRBD1 (5 bases). In germline, CDR1 is MNHEY, CDR2 SVGAGI. Trimming removed 3 bases at V and 7 bases at J, with 19 bases between. This CDR3 has 16 residues. CDR3 nucleotide sequence: TGTGCCAGCAGTTATGACACTCAGGGATTCTTTAATGAGCAGTTCTTC. This gives the protein CASSYDTQGFFNEQFF.

A few counts support this clonotype. This rearrangement joins TRBV6-2 or TRBV6-3 to TRBJ1-2, with D perhaps TRBD1 (6 bases). CDR1 is MNHEY, CDR2 SVGEGT, per germline. V was trimmed by 0 bases and J by 8 bases, leaving 13 bases between them. This CDR3 region has 14 residues. CDR3 sequence (DNA): TGTGCCAGCAGTTACTCTCAAGAGGGGGACGGCTACACCTTC. It translates to CASSYSQEGDGYTF.

This clonotype has a count of ten or more. The V gene is TRBV5-1, the J gene TRBJ2-7; D is uncertain. The CDR3 totals 14 residues. Trimming removed 0 bases at V and 2 bases at J, with 9 bases between. CDR1 is SGHRS and CDR2 is YFSETQ in the germline V gene. This chain's CDR3 is CASSLVASTYEQYF. The CDR3 DNA reads as TGCGCCAGCAGCTTGGTCGCGTCAACCTACGAGCAGTACTTC.

This clonotype appeared a few times. This sequence joins TRBV20-1 and TRBJ1-6; D is undetermined. The CDR3 is 15 residues long. Germline V lookup: CDR1 DFQATT, CDR2 SNEGSKA (reference sequence). V lost 6 bases and J lost 7, with 19 bases in between. In nucleotides, the CDR3 is TGCAGTGCCTCCGGGGTGGCGGTGGGAAATTCACCCCTCCACTTT. It is translated as CSASGVAVGNSPLHF.

The chain combines TRBV4-3 with TRBJ2-7; D is ambiguous. From germline, CDR1 is LGHNA and CDR2 YSLEER. The CDR3 is made up of 15 amino acids. Trimming removed 1 base at V and 5 bases at J, with 15 bases between. For the CDR3, the DNA is TGCGCCAGCAGCCAAGTCGGGTGGGGTTTGGACGAGCAGTACTTC. Translating it yields CASSQVGWGLDEQYF.

This clonotype has ten or more counts. This chain's CDR3 is CASEGTASYEQYF. The CDR3 region has the DNA TGTGCCAGTGAGGGGACAGCCTCCTACGAGCAGTACTTC. The rearrangement uses TRBV2 and TRBJ2-7, with TRBD1 matching 7 bases. V gave up 9 bases and J gave up 0 bases; unmatched junction bases: 5. There are 13 residues in the CDR3. The V gene's germline CDR1 is SNHLY and CDR2 FYNNEI. Variable domain in full (rest from reference TRBV2 and TRBJ2-7): EPEVTQTPSHQVTQMGQEVILRCVPISNHLYFYWYRQILGQKVEFLVSFYNNEISEKSEIFDDQFSVERPDGSNFTLKIRSTKLEDSAMYFCASEGTASYEQYFGPGTRLTVT.

The chain joins TRBV7-9 to TRBJ2-3; 8 bases line up with TRBD2. CDR1 and CDR2 (germline): SEHNR, FQNEAQ (reference sequence). The V and J ends lost 2 bases and 3 bases, in that order; junction bases with no gene match: 4. This CDR3 contains 15 residues. This chain's CDR3 is CASSLTGGWTDTQYF. In DNA form, the CDR3 reads TGTGCCAGCAGCTTAACGGGAGGGTGGACAGATACGCAGTATTTT.

This clonotype was counted only a few times. V and J are TRBV5-1 and TRBJ2-7, with TRBD1 matching 8 bases. The V gene end was trimmed by 4 bases and the J gene end by 2 bases; junction bases not matched to a gene: 5. The germline V gene encodes CDR1 SGHRS and CDR2 YFSETQ. The CDR3 has 14 amino acids. CDR3 sequence reads: CASSDQTGAYEQYF. CDR3 nucleotide sequence: TGCGCCAGCAGCGACCAGACAGGGGCCTACGAGCAGTACTTC.

There are a few counts of this clonotype. The chain joins TRBV2 to TRBJ2-1, with D perhaps TRBD2 (7 bases). Germline CDR1 is SNHLY and CDR2 is FYNNEI. Trimming left V 8 bases short and J 6 bases short, with 17 bases between. This CDR3 spans 14 amino acids. The CDR3 nucleotides read TGTGCCAGCGAGGGGGGGGTGTCGATCAATGAGCAGTTCTTC. It codes for CASEGGVSINEQFF.